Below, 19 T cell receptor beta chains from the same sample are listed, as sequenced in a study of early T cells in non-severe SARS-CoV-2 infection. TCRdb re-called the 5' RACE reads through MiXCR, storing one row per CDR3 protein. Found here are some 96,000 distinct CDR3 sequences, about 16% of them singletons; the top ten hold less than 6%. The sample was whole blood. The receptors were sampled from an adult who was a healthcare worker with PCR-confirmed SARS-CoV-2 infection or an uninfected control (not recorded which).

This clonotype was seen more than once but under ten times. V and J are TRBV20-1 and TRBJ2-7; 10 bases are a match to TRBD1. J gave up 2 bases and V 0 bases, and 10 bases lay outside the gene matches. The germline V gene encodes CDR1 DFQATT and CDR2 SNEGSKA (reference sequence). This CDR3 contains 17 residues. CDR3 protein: CSARDSGPGTGAYEQYF. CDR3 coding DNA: TGCAGTGCTAGAGATTCGGGACCCGGGACAGGGGCCTACGAGCAGTACTTC.

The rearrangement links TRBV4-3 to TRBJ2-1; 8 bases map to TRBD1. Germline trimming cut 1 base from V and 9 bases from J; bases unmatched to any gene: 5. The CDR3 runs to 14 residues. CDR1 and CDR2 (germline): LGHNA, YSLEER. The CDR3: CASSQGDRGTEQFF. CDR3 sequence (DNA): TGCGCCAGCAGCCAAGGCGACAGGGGTACTGAGCAGTTCTTC.

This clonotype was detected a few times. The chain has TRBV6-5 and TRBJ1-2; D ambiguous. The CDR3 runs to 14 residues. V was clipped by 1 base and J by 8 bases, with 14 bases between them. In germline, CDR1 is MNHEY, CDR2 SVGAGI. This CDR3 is CASSYLPRTGGYTF. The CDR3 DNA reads TGTGCCAGCAGTTACTTGCCTCGTACCGGCGGCTACACCTTC.

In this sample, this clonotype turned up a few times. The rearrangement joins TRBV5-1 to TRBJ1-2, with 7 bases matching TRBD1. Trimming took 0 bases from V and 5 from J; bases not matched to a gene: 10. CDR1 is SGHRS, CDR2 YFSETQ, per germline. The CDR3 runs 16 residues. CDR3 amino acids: CASSLEPTGWMYGYTF. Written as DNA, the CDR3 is TGCGCCAGCAGCTTGGAACCGACAGGGTGGATGTATGGCTACACCTTC.

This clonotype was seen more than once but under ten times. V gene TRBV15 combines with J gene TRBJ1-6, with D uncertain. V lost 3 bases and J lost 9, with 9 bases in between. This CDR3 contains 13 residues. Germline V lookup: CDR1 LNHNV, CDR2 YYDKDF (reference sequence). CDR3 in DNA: TGTGCCACCAGCAGCGCCGAGTTTTCACCCCTCCACTTT. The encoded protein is CATSSAEFSPLHF.

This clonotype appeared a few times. This CDR3 is CASSQDTGPGANVLTF. DNA for the CDR3: TGCGCCAGCAGCCAAGATACAGGGCCTGGGGCCAACGTCCTGACTTTC. The V and J genes are TRBV4-3 and TRBJ2-6; D perhaps matches TRBD1 (6 bases). Between the trimmed V and J ends, which lost 0 bases and 2 bases, there was a span of 8 bases. The CDR3 totals 16 residues. Germline lookup yields CDR1 LGHNA and CDR2 YSLEER.

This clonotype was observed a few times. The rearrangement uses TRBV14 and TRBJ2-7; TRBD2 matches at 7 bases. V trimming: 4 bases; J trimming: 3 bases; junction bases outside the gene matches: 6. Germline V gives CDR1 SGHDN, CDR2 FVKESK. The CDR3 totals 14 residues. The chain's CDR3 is CASSLGGKYYEQYF. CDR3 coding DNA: TGTGCCAGCAGCCTGGGAGGGAAGTACTACGAGCAGTACTTC.

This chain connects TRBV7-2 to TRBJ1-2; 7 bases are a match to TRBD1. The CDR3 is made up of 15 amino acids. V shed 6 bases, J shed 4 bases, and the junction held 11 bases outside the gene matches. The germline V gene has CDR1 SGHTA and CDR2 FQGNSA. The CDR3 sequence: CASRRDRVESYGYTF. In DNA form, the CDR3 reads TGTGCCAGCAGAAGAGACAGGGTTGAGTCCTATGGCTACACCTTC.

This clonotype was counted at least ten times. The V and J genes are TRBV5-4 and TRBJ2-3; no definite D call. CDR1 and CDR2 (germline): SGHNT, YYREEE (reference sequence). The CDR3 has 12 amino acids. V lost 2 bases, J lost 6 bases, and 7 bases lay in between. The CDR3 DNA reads TGTGCCAGCAGCTTCGACACCGATACGCAGTATTTT. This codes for CASSFDTDTQYF.

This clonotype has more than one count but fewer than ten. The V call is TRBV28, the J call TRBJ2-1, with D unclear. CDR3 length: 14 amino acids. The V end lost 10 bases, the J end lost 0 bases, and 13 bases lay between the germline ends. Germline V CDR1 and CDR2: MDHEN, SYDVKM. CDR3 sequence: CATTVASSYNEQFF. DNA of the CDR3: TGTGCCACCACGGTCGCCAGCTCCTACAATGAGCAGTTCTTC.

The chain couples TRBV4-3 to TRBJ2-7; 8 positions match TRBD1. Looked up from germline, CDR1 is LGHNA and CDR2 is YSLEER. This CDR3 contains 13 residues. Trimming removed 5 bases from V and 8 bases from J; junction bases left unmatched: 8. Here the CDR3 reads CASSEGQGKQQYF. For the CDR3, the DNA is TGCGCCAGCAGCGAAGGACAGGGTAAGCAGCAGTACTTC.

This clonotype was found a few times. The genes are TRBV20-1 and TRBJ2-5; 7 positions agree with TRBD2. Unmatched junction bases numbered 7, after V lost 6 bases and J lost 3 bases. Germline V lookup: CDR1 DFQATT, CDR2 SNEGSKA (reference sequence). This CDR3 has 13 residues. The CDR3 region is CSAAPLAEETQYF. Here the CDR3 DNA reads TGCAGTGCAGCCCCCCTAGCGGAAGAGACCCAGTACTTC.

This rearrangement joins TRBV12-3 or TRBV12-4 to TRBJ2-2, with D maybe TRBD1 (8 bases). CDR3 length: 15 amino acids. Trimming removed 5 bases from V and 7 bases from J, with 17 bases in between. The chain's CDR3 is CASSHKDREGGELFF. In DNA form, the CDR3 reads TGTGCCAGCAGTCATAAGGACAGGGAGGGCGGGGAGCTGTTTTTT.

The CDR3 reads CASSPVALGETQYF. The CDR3 DNA sequence: TGTGCCAGCAGCCCCGTGGCCCTGGGAGAGACCCAGTACTTC. The genes are TRBV27 and TRBJ2-5; D gene ambiguous. CDR1 is MNHEY, CDR2 SMNVEV, per germline (reference sequence). Trimming removed 6 bases from V and 4 bases from J, with 15 bases in between. This CDR3 region has 14 residues.

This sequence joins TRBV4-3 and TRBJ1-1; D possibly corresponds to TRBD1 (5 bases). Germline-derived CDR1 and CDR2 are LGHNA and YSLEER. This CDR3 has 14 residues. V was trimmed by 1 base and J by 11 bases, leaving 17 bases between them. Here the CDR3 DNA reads TGCGCCAGCAGCCAAGCAACGGATGGCAGGGCTGCTTTCTTT. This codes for CASSQATDGRAAFF.

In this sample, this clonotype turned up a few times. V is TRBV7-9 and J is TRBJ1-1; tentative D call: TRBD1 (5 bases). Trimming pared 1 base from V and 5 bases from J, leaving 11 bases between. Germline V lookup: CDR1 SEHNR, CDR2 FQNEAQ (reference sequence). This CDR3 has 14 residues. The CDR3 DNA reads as TGTGCCAGCAGCTTAGAGACAGCAACTACTGAAGCTTTCTTT. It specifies CASSLETATTEAFF.

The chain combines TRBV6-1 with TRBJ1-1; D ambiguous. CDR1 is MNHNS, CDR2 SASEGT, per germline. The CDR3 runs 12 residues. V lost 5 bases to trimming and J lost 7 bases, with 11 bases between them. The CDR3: CASSSRLIEAFF. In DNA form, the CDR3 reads TGTGCCAGCAGTTCTCGACTTATTGAAGCTTTCTTT.

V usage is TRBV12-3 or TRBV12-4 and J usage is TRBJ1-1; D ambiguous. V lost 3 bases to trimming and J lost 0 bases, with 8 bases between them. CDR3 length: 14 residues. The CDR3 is CASSFQLMNTEAFF. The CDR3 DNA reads TGTGCCAGCAGTTTCCAGCTTATGAACACTGAAGCTTTCTTT.

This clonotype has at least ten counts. The CDR3 protein is CAWSPPQGNEQFF. CDR3 DNA sequence: TGTGCCTGGAGTCCCCCACAGGGGAATGAGCAGTTCTTC. V is TRBV30 and J is TRBJ2-1; TRBD1 aligns across 7 bases. CDR3 length: 13 amino acids. Germline assignment: CDR1 GTSNPN and CDR2 SVGIG (reference sequence). J was trimmed by 7 bases and V by 2 bases; bases with no gene match: 5.